These T cell receptor beta chains were read from a single sample in a study of cytomegalovirus exposure and HLA in healthy donors. The repertoire was sequenced with immunoSEQ multiplex PCR; TCRdb's copy has only in-frame clones and lacks some. This sample contains around 70,000 clones. The sequenced sample was PBMCs. These TCRs come from a boy aged 5-17 years in good health and CMV-seronegative. The CDR3 runs from the conserved cysteine through the conserved F or W. D genes are given only for firm matches.

D: TRBD1; V: TRBV7-2; J: TRBJ1-5; CDR3: CASSFTGERQPQHF; DNA: TGTGCCAGCAGCTTCACAGGGGAGAGGCAGCCCCAGCATTTT
D: -; V: TRBV7-9; J: TRBJ2-3; CDR3: CASSLVPGSSTDTQYF; DNA: TGTGCCAGCAGCTTAGTGCCAGGGTCTAGCACAGATACGCAGTATTTT
D: -; V: TRBV4-1; J: TRBJ2-7; CDR3: CASSHGGMDYEQYF; DNA: TGCGCCAGCAGCCATGGGGGGATGGACTACGAGCAGTACTTC
D: -; V: TRBV11-2; J: TRBJ2-1; CDR3: CASSLVSGMEQFF; DNA: TGTGCCAGCAGCTTAGTTTCCGGGATGGAGCAGTTCTTC
D: -; V: TRBV19; J: TRBJ1-1; CDR3: CASSGRGQNTEAFF; DNA: TGTGCCAGTAGTGGGAGGGGACAGAACACTGAAGCTTTCTTT
D: -; V: TRBV20-1; J: TRBJ2-7; CDR3: CSARNYYEQYF; DNA: TGCAGTGCTAGGAACTACTACGAGCAGTACTTC
D: -; V: TRBV2; J: TRBJ2-7; CDR3: CASQGTLSYEQYF; DNA: TGTGCCAGCCAGGGGACCCTCTCCTACGAGCAGTACTTC
D: -; V: TRBV6-1; J: TRBJ2-7; CDR3: CASSESFQGSEQYF; DNA: TGTGCCAGCAGTGAATCTTTTCAGGGATCCGAGCAGTACTTC
D: TRBD2; V: TRBV5-4; J: TRBJ2-5; CDR3: CASSSQREGRENQYF; DNA: TGTGCCAGCAGCTCGCAGCGGGAGGGCCGGGAGAACCAGTACTTC
D: -; V: TRBV6-5; J: TRBJ1-2; CDR3: CASSSSTGRHGYTF; DNA: TGTGCCAGCAGTTCATCAACAGGGAGACATGGCTACACCTTC
D: TRBD1; V: TRBV5-8; J: TRBJ1-1; CDR3: CASSHNRGRVGAFF; DNA: TGTGCCAGCAGCCACAACAGGGGGCGAGTGGGAGCTTTCTTT
D: -; V: TRBV30; J: TRBJ1-1; CDR3: CAWKPGPGEAFF; DNA: TGTGCCTGGAAGCCAGGGCCCGGTGAAGCTTTCTTT
D: -; V: TRBV18; J: TRBJ1-1; CDR3: CASSPVQQDSEAFF; DNA: TGTGCCAGCTCACCAGTACAGCAGGATTCTGAAGCTTTCTTT
D: TRBD2; V: TRBV10-3; J: TRBJ2-7; CDR3: CAISEGLALTYEQYF; DNA: TGTGCCATCAGTGAAGGACTAGCGCTTACCTACGAGCAGTACTTC
D: -; V: TRBV7-2; J: TRBJ1-1; CDR3: CASSLSEAFF; DNA: TGTGCCAGCAGCTTATCGGAAGCTTTCTTT
D: -; V: TRBV4-1; J: TRBJ1-1; CDR3: CASSQGRGTEAFF; DNA: TGCGCCAGCAGCCAAGGCAGGGGCACTGAAGCTTTCTTT
D: -; V: TRBV6-1; J: TRBJ1-2; CDR3: CASNGREVLQWGYTF; DNA: TGTGCCAGCAATGGCAGGGAAGTACTTCAATGGGGCTACACCTTC
D: -; V: TRBV20-1; J: TRBJ2-7; CDR3: CSVGVYEQYF; DNA: TGCAGTGTAGGGGTCTACGAGCAGTACTTC
D: -; V: TRBV6-1; J: TRBJ1-2; CDR3: CASSSGEAYGYTF; DNA: TGTGCCAGCAGTTCCGGGGAGGCTTATGGCTACACCTTC
D: -; V: TRBV6-5; J: TRBJ2-3; CDR3: CASSYSIFSRGTQYF; DNA: TGTGCCAGCAGTTACTCGATTTTTAGCCGGGGTACGCAGTATTTT
D: TRBD1; V: TRBV6-1; J: TRBJ1-5; CDR3: CASSKTGSSSEPQHF; DNA: TGTGCCAGCAGTAAGACAGGGAGTTCCTCGGAGCCCCAGCATTTT
D: TRBD2; V: TRBV9; J: TRBJ2-1; CDR3: CASSDSGGAYEQFF; DNA: TGTGCCAGCAGCGATAGCGGGGGGGCCTATGAGCAGTTCTTC
D: -; V: TRBV25-1; J: TRBJ1-1; CDR3: CASSEVGAGAEGDTEAFF; DNA: TGTGCCAGCAGTGAAGTGGGGGCGGGGGCTGAGGGTGACACTGAAGCTTTCTTT
D: TRBD2; V: TRBV5-1; J: TRBJ2-1; CDR3: CASSPPRLAGAYNEQFF; DNA: TGCGCCAGCAGCCCTCCCCGACTAGCGGGAGCCTACAATGAGCAGTTCTTC
D: TRBD1; V: TRBV6-5; J: TRBJ1-2; CDR3: CASSYITGGRYGYTF; DNA: TGTGCCAGCAGTTACATCACAGGGGGCCGCTATGGCTACACCTTC
D: -; V: TRBV4-1; J: TRBJ2-7; CDR3: CASSQVGGRTPEQYF; DNA: TGCGCCAGCAGCCAAGTTGGTGGGAGGACCCCGGAGCAGTACTTC
D: -; V: TRBV2; J: TRBJ1-5; CDR3: CASSEGEGFNQPQHF; DNA: TGTGCCAGCAGTGAAGGGGAGGGTTTTAATCAGCCCCAGCATTTT
D: -; V: TRBV5-8; J: TRBJ1-1; CDR3: CATKNTEAFF; DNA: TGTGCCACCAAAAACACTGAAGCTTTCTTT
D: -; V: TRBV7-9; J: TRBJ2-3; CDR3: CASSLAATSTDTQYF; DNA: TGTGCCAGCAGCTTAGCCGCGACTAGCACAGATACGCAGTATTTT
D: TRBD1; V: TRBV19; J: TRBJ2-7; CDR3: CASGLGQGRGEQYF; DNA: TGTGCCAGCGGACTGGGACAGGGTAGAGGCGAGCAGTACTTC
D: -; V: TRBV7-2; J: TRBJ1-6; CDR3: CASISGGDRGPLHF; DNA: TGTGCCAGCATTTCTGGGGGGGACCGCGGACCCCTCCACTTT
D: -; V: TRBV27; J: TRBJ2-1; CDR3: CASSLSAGWVYEQFF; DNA: TGTGCCAGCAGTTTAAGTGCGGGGTGGGTCTATGAGCAGTTCTTC
D: TRBD1; V: TRBV6-1; J: TRBJ1-2; CDR3: CASRQTGAAAYGYTF; DNA: TGTGCCAGCAGGCAAACAGGGGCGGCAGCCTATGGCTACACCTTC
D: TRBD1; V: TRBV5-1; J: TRBJ1-2; CDR3: CASSASQGVNGYTF; DNA: TGCGCCAGCAGCGCCTCACAGGGGGTAAATGGCTACACCTTC
D: TRBD1; V: TRBV4-3; J: TRBJ2-7; CDR3: CASSQEMGQGGAYEQYF; DNA: TGCGCCAGCAGCCAAGAGATGGGACAGGGAGGGGCCTACGAGCAGTACTTC
D: TRBD1; V: TRBV29-1; J: TRBJ1-1; CDR3: CSDRISGGTEDFF; DNA: TGCAGCGACCGAATCTCAGGGGGCACTGAAGATTTCTTT
D: -; V: TRBV5-6; J: TRBJ2-5; CDR3: CASSPSGKETQYF; DNA: TGTGCCAGCAGCCCCTCAGGAAAAGAGACCCAGTACTTC
D: -; V: TRBV7-2; J: TRBJ2-5; CDR3: CASSLARGAGTQYF; DNA: TGTGCCAGCAGCTTAGCGCGGGGCGCGGGGACCCAGTACTTC
D: -; V: TRBV7-6; J: TRBJ1-4; CDR3: CASGGGGPNEKLFF; DNA: TGTGCCAGCGGGGGAGGGGGACCTAATGAAAAACTGTTTTTT
D: -; V: TRBV6-1; J: TRBJ1-2; CDR3: CASSEGDTVRRYGYTF; DNA: TGTGCCAGCAGTGAAGGGGACACAGTCCGACGCTATGGCTACACCTTC
D: -; V: TRBV5-8; J: TRBJ1-2; CDR3: CASSAGNRADYGYTF; DNA: TGTGCCAGCAGCGCCGGGAACAGGGCAGACTATGGCTACACCTTC
D: -; V: TRBV13; J: TRBJ1-1; CDR3: CASSSGLVTEAFF; DNA: TGTGCCAGCAGCTCCGGACTTGTCACTGAAGCTTTCTTT
D: -; V: TRBV29-1; J: TRBJ1-2; CDR3: CSVENTNYGYTF; DNA: TGCAGCGTTGAAAATACTAACTATGGCTACACCTTC
D: -; V: TRBV6-6; J: TRBJ1-3; CDR3: CASSYSVRSSGNTIYF; DNA: TGTGCCAGCAGTTACTCAGTCCGGTCCTCTGGAAACACCATATATTTT
D: -; V: TRBV18; J: TRBJ1-4; CDR3: CASSPRRGYNEKLFF; DNA: TGTGCCAGCTCACCTCGACGGGGGTATAATGAAAAACTGTTTTTT